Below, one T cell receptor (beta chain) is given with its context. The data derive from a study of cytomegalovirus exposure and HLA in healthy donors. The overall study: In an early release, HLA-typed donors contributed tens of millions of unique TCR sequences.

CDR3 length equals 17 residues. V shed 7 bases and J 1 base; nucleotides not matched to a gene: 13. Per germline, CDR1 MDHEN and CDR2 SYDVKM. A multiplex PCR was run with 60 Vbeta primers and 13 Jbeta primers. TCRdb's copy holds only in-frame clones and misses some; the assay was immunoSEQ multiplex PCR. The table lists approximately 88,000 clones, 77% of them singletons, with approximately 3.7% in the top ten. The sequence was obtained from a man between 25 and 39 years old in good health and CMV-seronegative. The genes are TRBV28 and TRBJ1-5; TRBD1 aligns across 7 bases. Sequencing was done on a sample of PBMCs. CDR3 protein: CASTTPDDRASNQPQHF. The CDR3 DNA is TGTGCCAGCACGACCCCCGATGACAGGGCAAGCAATCAGCCCCAGCATTTT.